This T cell receptor beta chain stems from a study of T cell responses to AZD1222 COVID-19 vaccine. Study-level findings and limits: The donor cohort was predominantly white British with a female majority, and clonal diversity may have been underestimated.

In germline, CDR1 is MNHEY, CDR2 SVGAGI. Trimming left V 5 bases short and J 0 bases short, with 5 bases between. The CDR3 has 13 residues. Remarks on this clone: Its cognate antigen is unknown.

Clones were sequenced by immunoSEQ multiplex PCR, and TCRdb holds only the in-frame ones, with some missing. The repertoire holds some 120,000 clones, with approximately 83% as singletons. The TCR was taken from an adult in good health. This chain connects TRBV6-5 to TRBJ1-5; D is uncertain. Here the sequenced sample was peripheral blood, taken on day 0 of MenACWY control vaccination. The CDR3 region is CASSPDSNQPQHF. The CDR3 region has the DNA TGTGCCAGCAGTCCCGATAGCAATCAGCCCCAGCATTTT.